Below, 24 T cell receptor beta chains from the same sample are listed, as sequenced in a study of PD-L1 blockade in urothelial cancer. The time point denotes: peripheral blood 6 weeks after treatment start. Assay: immunoSEQ multiplex PCR; the TCRdb copy retains only in-frame clones and omits some. Of about 45,000 clones listed, roughly four fifths are singletons. This specimen was PBMCs, taken around atezolizumab (anti-PD-L1) treatment. Receptor source: a man aged 55 to 70 with urothelial cancer.

The rearrangement uses TRBV28 and TRBJ1-4, with a tentative D call TRBD1 (6 bases). The CDR3 sequence is 14 residues long. CDR1 is MDHEN, CDR2 SYDVKM, per germline. The V end lost 5 bases, the J end lost 8 bases, and 15 bases lay between the germline ends. CDR3 DNA: TGTGCCAGCAGTCCAGGACAGTTAAAAGAAAAACTGTTTTTT. Protein sequence: CASSPGQLKEKLFF.

V is TRBV25-1 and J is TRBJ2-2, with 14 positions matching TRBD2. V trimming: 6 bases; J trimming: 7 bases; junction bases outside the gene matches: 7. Germline V lookup: CDR1 MGHDK, CDR2 SYGVNS. The CDR3 contains 16 residues. This chain's CDR3 is CASRRTSGRTGGELFF. As DNA, the CDR3 is TGTGCCAGCAGAAGGACTAGCGGGAGGACTGGCGGGGAGCTGTTTTTT.

The chain uses TRBV5-5 and TRBJ2-5; 8 bases align to TRBD2. CDR3 length equals 13 residues. CDR1 SGHKS and CDR2 YYEKEE come from the germline V gene (reference sequence). Trimming at V came to 6 bases and at J to 5 bases, leaving 6 bases not matched to a gene. CDR3 loop: CASMGGGRETQYF. The CDR3 DNA follows: TGTGCCAGCATGGGGGGCGGGAGGGAGACCCAGTACTTC.

The rearrangement joins TRBV7-2 to TRBJ2-2; no reliable D call. V shed 5 bases and J shed 7 bases, with 8 bases lying between them. The germline CDR1 and CDR2 sequences are SGHTA and FQGNSA. The CDR3 consists of 12 residues. For the CDR3, the DNA is TGTGCCAGCAGCCCTCCGGGCGGGGAGCTGTTTTTT. Protein: CASSPPGGELFF.

The CDR3 sequence: CASTLGFRDYGYTF. The CDR3 nucleotides read TGTGCCAGCACCCTTGGGTTCAGGGACTATGGCTACACCTTC. This chain uses TRBV28 with TRBJ1-2; maybe TRBD1 (5 bases). V was pared by 7 bases and J by 3 bases, with 15 bases between. Germline V CDR1 and CDR2: MDHEN, SYDVKM. The CDR3 spans 14 residues.

V usage is TRBV6-5 and J usage is TRBJ1-1; D perhaps matches TRBD1 (5 bases). Trimming shortened V by 3 bases and J by 12 bases, and 11 bases separated the two germline ends. CDR1 MNHEY and CDR2 SVGAGI come from the germline V gene. This CDR3 has 11 residues. The CDR3 spells CASSYGGKPFF. For the CDR3, the DNA is TGTGCCAGCAGTTATGGGGGGAAACCTTTCTTT.

The count of this clone is one. This chain uses TRBV5-1 with TRBJ2-7, with 11 nucleotides matching TRBD1. CDR3 length: 14 residues. The trim removed 0 bases at V and 6 bases at J, leaving 2 bases unmatched. Germline CDR1 SGHRS, CDR2 YFSETQ. The DNA for the CDR3 is TGCGCCAGCAGCTTGGAAGGGACAGGGGGCGAGCAGTACTTC. Translated, it gives CASSLEGTGGEQYF.

The chain carries TRBV5-1 and TRBJ2-7; D gene unclear. Per germline, CDR1 SGHRS and CDR2 YFSETQ. With 0 bases removed from V and 1 base from J, the gap between germline ends came to 11 bases. The CDR3 sequence is 15 residues long. The CDR3 bases are TGCGCCAGCAGCTTGGGAGGCACCTCTTCCTACGAGCAGTACTTC. It codes for CASSLGGTSSYEQYF.

This chain links TRBV28 with TRBJ2-7; D is uncertain. The CDR3 runs 14 residues. Germline CDR1 MDHEN, CDR2 SYDVKM. Trimming took 5 bases from V and 3 from J, leaving 14 bases between them. Written as DNA, the CDR3 is TGTGCCAGCAGTACCCCCGGTATCGGCTACGAGCAGTACTTC. Translation: CASSTPGIGYEQYF.

The chain uses TRBV9 and TRBJ2-5; tentative D call: TRBD2 (6 bases). CDR3 length: 14 amino acids. V dropped 3 bases and J dropped 3 bases, with 12 bases sitting between them. Per the germline V gene, CDR1 is SGDLS and CDR2 is YYNGEE. As DNA, the CDR3 is TGTGCCAGCAGCGGGGGACTCCCGGAAGAGACCCAGTACTTC. Translated, it gives CASSGGLPEETQYF. Variable domain in full (rest from reference TRBV9 and TRBJ2-5): DSGVTQTPKHLITATGQRVTLRCSPRSGDLSVYWYQQSLDQGLQFLIQYYNGEERAKGNILERFSAQQFPDLHSELNLSSLELGDSALYFCASSGGLPEETQYFGPGTRLLVL.

The chain links TRBV11-1 to TRBJ2-1; the match to TRBD2 covers 15 bases. V lost 5 bases to trimming and J lost 2 bases; unmatched junction nucleotides: 7. The V gene's germline CDR1 is SGHAT and CDR2 FQDESV (reference sequence). The CDR3 is made up of 18 amino acids. This CDR3 is CASSTGLAGGGAYNEQFF. In DNA, the CDR3 is TGTGCCAGCAGCACGGGACTAGCGGGAGGAGGGGCCTACAATGAGCAGTTCTTC.

The rearrangement links TRBV7-6 to TRBJ2-7; 7 nucleotides match TRBD1. This CDR3 has 13 residues. The ends lost 1 base at V and 6 bases at J; junction bases unmatched: 3. The germline gives CDR1 SGHVS, CDR2 FNYEAQ. The CDR3 sequence: CASSLGKGAEQYF. The CDR3 coding sequence is TGTGCCAGCAGCTTAGGCAAGGGGGCCGAGCAGTACTTC.

This clone is a singleton in its sample. The chain carries TRBV5-1 and TRBJ2-2; the match to TRBD2 covers 13 bases. The J segment lost 5 bases and the V segment lost 0 bases, leaving 4 bases of the junction unmatched. Germline V gene data show CDR1 as SGHRS and CDR2 as YFSETQ. The CDR3 length is 17 residues. CDR3: CASSLGGLAGTTGELFF. In nucleotides, the CDR3 is TGCGCCAGCAGCTTGGGGGGACTAGCGGGAACTACCGGGGAGCTGTTTTTT.

The CDR3 region has the DNA TGTGCCATCAGTGAGTCGGGAGAGACAGATACGCAGTATTTT. It specifies CAISESGETDTQYF. The chain has TRBV10-3 and TRBJ2-3; D is perhaps TRBD2 (5 bases). The CDR3 runs 14 residues. CDR1 ENHRY and CDR2 SYGVKD come from the germline V gene. V was pared by 0 bases and J by 3 bases, with 7 bases between.

The chain joins TRBV5-1 to TRBJ2-7, with 8 bases identical to TRBD1. The V and J ends lost 0 bases and 3 bases, in that order; junction bases with no gene match: 5. Germline V CDR1 and CDR2: SGHRS, YFSETQ. The CDR3 is made up of 15 amino acids. CDR3 sequence: CASSLGSGGFYEQYF. The CDR3 nucleotides are TGCGCCAGCAGCTTGGGGTCAGGGGGCTTCTACGAGCAGTACTTC.

This clone was observed once. The rearrangement links TRBV5-4 to TRBJ2-3; 11 bases line up with TRBD2. This CDR3 contains 16 residues. Germline V gives CDR1 SGHNT, CDR2 YYREEE (reference sequence). The V gene end was trimmed by 4 bases and the J gene end by 2 bases; junction bases not matched to a gene: 6. CDR3 residues: CASSQRLAGFTDTQYF. CDR3 sequence (DNA): TGTGCCAGCAGCCAAAGACTAGCGGGGTTCACAGATACGCAGTATTTT.

This clone has a handful of counts. The genes are TRBV28 and TRBJ1-6, with D perhaps TRBD1 (5 bases). Germline loops: CDR1 MDHEN, CDR2 SYDVKM. The CDR3 is 14 amino acids. V was pared by 7 bases and J by 5 bases, with 12 bases between. CDR3 sequence (DNA): TGTGCCAGCACCCGGGGGACGGATAATTCACCCCTCCACTTT. Translation gives CASTRGTDNSPLHF.

The V call is TRBV28, the J call TRBJ2-1, with unresolved D. The length of the CDR3 is 15 residues. Germline loops: CDR1 MDHEN, CDR2 SYDVKM. Trimming took 3 bases from V and 5 from J, leaving 14 bases between them. The chain's CDR3 is CASSFLDSQNNEQFF. The CDR3 region has the DNA TGTGCCAGCAGTTTTTTAGATTCCCAAAACAATGAGCAGTTCTTC.

This clone was observed a handful of times. CDR3 loop: CASSQEGQGNLAEAFF. The CDR3, as DNA: TGCGCCAGCAGCCAAGAAGGACAGGGAAACCTGGCTGAAGCTTTCTTT. The V and J genes are TRBV4-1 and TRBJ1-1; 8 bases line up with TRBD1. This CDR3 has 16 residues. V dropped 0 bases and J dropped 6; count of bases not matched to a gene: 9. Germline V gene data show CDR1 as MGHRA and CDR2 as YSYEKL.

The chain is built from TRBV28 and TRBJ2-7; 9 bases fit TRBD1. J was trimmed by 4 bases and V by 6 bases; bases with no gene match: 7. Germline V lookup: CDR1 MDHEN, CDR2 SYDVKM. The CDR3 sequence is 14 residues long. The CDR3 sequence: CASRRTGGGYEQYF. The CDR3 DNA reads as TGTGCCAGCAGAAGAACAGGGGGCGGGTACGAGCAGTACTTC. Full variable domain (outside the CDR3, taken from reference TRBV28 and TRBJ2-7): DVKVTQSSRYLVKRTGEKVFLECVQDMDHENMFWYRQDPGLGLRLIYFSYDVKMKEKGDIPEGYSVSREKKERFSLILESASTNQTSMYLCASRRTGGGYEQYFGPGTRLTVT.

The chain couples TRBV6-1 to TRBJ2-5, with TRBD1 matching over 10 bases. The CDR3 sequence is 14 residues long. The V and J ends lost 7 bases and 4 bases, in that order; junction bases with no gene match: 6. Germline assignment: CDR1 MNHNS and CDR2 SASEGT. The CDR3 DNA reads TGTGCCAGCACCCCGGGACAGGGGCGAGAGACCCAGTACTTC. Translation: CASTPGQGRETQYF.

V is TRBV11-2 and J is TRBJ1-2; D is uncertain. Trimming removed 0 bases from V and 0 bases from J, with 8 bases in between. Germline CDR1 reads SGHAT; CDR2 reads FQNNGV. CDR3 length: 15 residues. The CDR3 sequence: CASSLEAESNYGYTF. The DNA of the CDR3 is TGTGCCAGCAGCTTAGAGGCGGAATCTAACTATGGCTACACCTTC.

Regarding this clone: Compared with germline, one end of the junction differs, possibly owing to a read error. V is TRBV11-2 and J is TRBJ2-5; 8 bases match TRBD2. The CDR3 is made up of 17 amino acids. CDR1 is SGHAT and CDR2 is FQNNGV in the germline V gene. The CDR3 DNA follows: TGTGTCAGCAGCTTAGAAAAGAGCGGGGGTTCCCAAGAGACCCAGTACTTC. Protein sequence: CVSSLEKSGGSQETQYF.

This clone was counted a few times. The V gene is TRBV27, the J gene TRBJ1-2; 9 bases map to TRBD1. The germline V gene has CDR1 MNHEY and CDR2 SMNVEV (reference sequence). There are 14 residues in the CDR3. V lost 5 bases to trimming and J lost 8 bases; unmatched junction nucleotides: 9. The CDR3 here is CASSKNRGLGGYTF. In DNA form, the CDR3 reads TGTGCCAGCAGTAAAAACAGGGGGCTAGGGGGCTACACCTTC.